These 13 T cell receptor beta chains came from one sample sequenced in a study of identifying expanded T cells in peripheral blood. Repertoires were generated with immunoSEQ multiplex PCR, while TCRdb's copy carries only in-frame clones and drops some. The sample has over 65,000 clones; about 90% are singletons. The sequenced sample consisted of blood. These receptors all come from a person between 18 and 75 years old in good health.

This chain joins TRBV7-3 and TRBJ2-7; 9 bases align to TRBD1. V trimming: 4 bases; J trimming: 1 base; junction bases outside the gene matches: 17. The V gene's germline CDR1 is SGHTA and CDR2 FQGTGA. The CDR3 sequence is 19 residues long. CDR3 DNA: TGTGCCAGCAGCTACAAATCCGGGACAGGGCGGAGTTCGTCCTACGAGCAGTACTTC. Protein product: CASSYKSGTGRSSSYEQYF.

The genes are TRBV7-9 and TRBJ1-5; 11 nucleotides match TRBD1. This CDR3 spans 16 amino acids. Unmatched junction bases numbered 5, after V lost 1 base and J lost 6 bases. Germline V gene sequence: CDR1 SEHNR, CDR2 FQNEAQ (reference sequence). CDR3 residues: CASSLGGQGVGQPQHF. CDR3 in DNA: TGTGCCAGCAGCTTAGGGGGACAGGGGGTAGGTCAGCCCCAGCATTTT.

The rearrangement joins TRBV6-6 to TRBJ1-5, with D perhaps matching TRBD1 (6 bases). Germline CDR1 and CDR2: MNHNY and SVGAGI (reference sequence). Between the trimmed V and J ends, which lost 5 bases and 0 bases, there was a span of 11 bases. CDR3 length: 15 amino acids. The DNA of the CDR3 is TGTGCCAGCAGTCTTGGACAGTCTAGCAATCAGCCCCAGCATTTT. This codes for CASSLGQSSNQPQHF.

The rearrangement uses TRBV27 and TRBJ1-1, with 10 nucleotides matching TRBD1. CDR1 is MNHEY, CDR2 SMNVEV, per germline (reference sequence). The CDR3 totals 15 residues. The junction had 5 bases not matched to a gene; V was cut back by 5 bases and J by 2 bases. In DNA, the CDR3 is TGTGCCAGCAGTAAGTGGACAGGGGGAAACACTGAAGCTTTCTTT. Protein product: CASSKWTGGNTEAFF.

This clone has a single count. The J gene is TRBJ1-2, the V gene TRBV18; 11 bases map to TRBD1. Germline CDR1 is KGHSH and CDR2 is LQKENI. The CDR3 has 14 residues. V was pared by 1 base and J by 7 bases, with 2 bases of the junction left unmatched. This chain's CDR3 is CASSPLGQGAGYTF. CDR3 bases: TGTGCCAGCTCACCACTCGGACAGGGGGCTGGCTACACCTTC.

Here the CDR3 reads CSLWGDYGYTF. The CDR3, as DNA: TGCAGCCTATGGGGGGACTATGGCTACACCTTC. This chain uses TRBV20-1 with TRBJ1-2, with D perhaps matching TRBD1 (5 bases). The CDR3 is 11 amino acids. Per the germline V gene, CDR1 is DFQATT and CDR2 is SNEGSKA (reference sequence).

This clone was observed a single time. The chain employs TRBV18 and TRBJ2-1; 8 nucleotides agree with TRBD2. The CDR3 length is 15 residues. The germline CDR1 and CDR2 sequences are KGHSH and LQKENI. J gave up 6 bases and V 2 bases, and 6 bases lay outside the gene matches. The CDR3 loop is CASSPIAGRGNEQFF. CDR3 bases: TGTGCCAGCTCACCAATAGCGGGGAGGGGCAATGAGCAGTTCTTC.

The rearrangement joins TRBV6-6 to TRBJ1-4; the D is unclear. Trimming pared 6 bases from V and 0 bases from J, leaving 11 bases between. CDR1 and CDR2 (germline): MNHNY, SVGAGI (reference sequence). The CDR3 length is 15 residues. This CDR3 reads CASSASGATNEKLFF. The CDR3 DNA follows: TGTGCCAGCAGCGCCTCCGGAGCAACTAATGAAAAACTGTTTTTT.

The CDR3 DNA reads TGTGCCAGTAGTCCTCCCGATGGAACTGGAAACACCATATATTTT. Translation gives CASSPPDGTGNTIYF. The chain is built from TRBV19 and TRBJ1-3; no firm D call. CDR1 is LNHDA and CDR2 is SQIVND in the germline V gene (reference sequence). With 5 bases removed from V and 2 bases from J, the gap between germline ends came to 13 bases. The length of the CDR3 is 15 residues.

This CDR3 is CASSLGANTGELFF. The CDR3 region has the DNA TGTGCCAGTAGCCTGGGCGCGAACACCGGGGAGCTGTTTTTT. The chain combines TRBV19 with TRBJ2-2; D is unresolved. Germline-derived CDR1 and CDR2 are LNHDA and SQIVND (reference sequence). Trimming removed 6 bases at V and 0 bases at J, with 8 bases between. The CDR3 contains 14 residues.

The chain uses TRBV10-3 and TRBJ1-4, with D perhaps TRBD1 (6 bases). The CDR3 contains 13 residues. Trimming removed 11 bases from V and 4 bases from J, with 14 bases in between. Germline CDR1 and CDR2: ENHRY and SYGVKD. Here the CDR3 reads CAHSRTVNEKLFF. As DNA, the CDR3 is TGTGCCCACTCTCGGACAGTTAATGAAAAACTGTTTTTT.

The chain has TRBV30 and TRBJ1-4; D not resolved. Germline CDR1 and CDR2: GTSNPN and SVGIG (reference sequence). This CDR3 is 13 amino acids long. V dropped 2 bases and J dropped 2 bases, with 6 bases sitting between them. In DNA form, the CDR3 reads TGTGCCTGGAGTTGGCGTACTAATGAAAAACTGTTTTTT. Encoded protein: CAWSWRTNEKLFF.

The chain links TRBV5-6 to TRBJ2-3; the D is unclear. Germline V gene data show CDR1 as SGHDT and CDR2 as YYEEEE. CDR3 size: 14 residues. V was trimmed by 0 bases and J by 9 bases, leaving 14 bases between them. In DNA, the CDR3 is TGTGCCAGCAGCTTGGCCGGCAGCCCACGGACGCAGTATTTT. Amino acid sequence: CASSLAGSPRTQYF.